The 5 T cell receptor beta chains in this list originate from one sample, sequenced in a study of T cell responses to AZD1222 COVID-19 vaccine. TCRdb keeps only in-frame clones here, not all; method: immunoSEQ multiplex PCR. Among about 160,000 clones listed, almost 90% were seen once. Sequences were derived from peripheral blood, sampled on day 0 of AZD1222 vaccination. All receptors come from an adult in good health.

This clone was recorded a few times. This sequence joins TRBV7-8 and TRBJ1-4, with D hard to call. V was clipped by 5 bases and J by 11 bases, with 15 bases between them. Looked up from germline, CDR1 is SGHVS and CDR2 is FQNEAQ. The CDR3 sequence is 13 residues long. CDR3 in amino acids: CASSARADPKLFF. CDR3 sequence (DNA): TGTGCCAGCAGCGCCCGGGCCGACCCTAAACTGTTTTTT.

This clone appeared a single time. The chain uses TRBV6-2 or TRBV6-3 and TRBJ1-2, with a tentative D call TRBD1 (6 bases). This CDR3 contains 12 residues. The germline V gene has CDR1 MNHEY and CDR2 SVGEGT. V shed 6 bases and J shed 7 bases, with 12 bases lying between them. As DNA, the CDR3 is TGTGCCAGCAGCTTACAGGGAGCTGGCTACACCTTC. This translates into CASSLQGAGYTF.

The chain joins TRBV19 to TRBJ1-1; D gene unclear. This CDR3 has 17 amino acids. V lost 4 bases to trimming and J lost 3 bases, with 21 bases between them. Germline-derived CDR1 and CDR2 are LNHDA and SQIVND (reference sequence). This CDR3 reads CASSNPPLRNWDTEAFF. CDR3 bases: TGTGCCAGTAGTAATCCCCCCCTGCGGAATTGGGACACTGAAGCTTTCTTT.

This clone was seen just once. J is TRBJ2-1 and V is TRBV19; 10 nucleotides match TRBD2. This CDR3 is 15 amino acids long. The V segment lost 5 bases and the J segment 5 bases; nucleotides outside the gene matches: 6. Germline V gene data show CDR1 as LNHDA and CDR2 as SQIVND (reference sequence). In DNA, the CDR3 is TGTGCCAGTAGTGACATAGCGGGGGGAAACAATGAGCAGTTCTTC. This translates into CASSDIAGGNNEQFF.

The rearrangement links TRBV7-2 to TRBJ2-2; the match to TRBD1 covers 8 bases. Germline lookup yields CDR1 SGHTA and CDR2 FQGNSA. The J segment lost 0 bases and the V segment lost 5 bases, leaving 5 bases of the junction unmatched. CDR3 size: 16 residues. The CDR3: CASSPDRAPNTGELFF. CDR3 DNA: TGTGCCAGCAGCCCGGACAGGGCCCCGAACACCGGGGAGCTGTTTTTT.